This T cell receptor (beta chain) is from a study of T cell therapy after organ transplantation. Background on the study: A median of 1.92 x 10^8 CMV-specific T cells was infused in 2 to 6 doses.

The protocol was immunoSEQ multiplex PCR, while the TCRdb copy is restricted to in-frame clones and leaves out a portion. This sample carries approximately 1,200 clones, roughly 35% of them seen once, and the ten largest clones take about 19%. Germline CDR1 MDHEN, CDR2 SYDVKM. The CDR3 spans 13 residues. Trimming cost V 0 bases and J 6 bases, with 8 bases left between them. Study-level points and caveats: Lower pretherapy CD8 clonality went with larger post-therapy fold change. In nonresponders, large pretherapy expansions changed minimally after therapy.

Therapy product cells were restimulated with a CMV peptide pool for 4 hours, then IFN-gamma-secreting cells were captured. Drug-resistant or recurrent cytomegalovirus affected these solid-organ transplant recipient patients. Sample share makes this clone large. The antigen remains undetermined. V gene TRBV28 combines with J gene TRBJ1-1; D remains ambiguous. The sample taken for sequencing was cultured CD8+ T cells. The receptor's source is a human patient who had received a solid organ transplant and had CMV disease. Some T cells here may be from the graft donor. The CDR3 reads CASSLWSVAEAFF. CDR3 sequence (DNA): TGTGCCAGCAGTTTATGGTCGGTGGCTGAAGCTTTCTTT. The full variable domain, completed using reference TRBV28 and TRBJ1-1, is DVKVTQSSRYLVKRTGEKVFLECVQDMDHENMFWYRQDPGLGLRLIYFSYDVKMKEKGDIPEGYSVSREKKERFSLILESASTNQTSMYLCASSLWSVAEAFFGQGTRLTVV.